These T cell receptor beta chains were read from a single sample in a study of T cell responses to AZD1222 COVID-19 vaccine. Libraries were prepared by immunoSEQ multiplex PCR; TCRdb keeps only in-frame clonotypes and omits some of them. The table lists 83,000 or so clones, 88% of them singletons, with roughly 4.8% in the top ten. The sample consisted of peripheral blood, taken on day 0 of MenACWY control vaccination. The source of these receptors is an adult in good health. Both conserved end residues are part of each CDR3. The D gene is left open where the match is weak.

TRBD1	TRBV7-9	TRBJ1-2	CASRSGQGFYGYTF
.	TRBV25-1	TRBJ1-2	CASSVSSRAYGYTF
.	TRBV28	TRBJ1-6	CASSSNTGGGNSPLHF
.	TRBV18	TRBJ1-1	CASSPRNNRLMNTEAFF
TRBD1	TRBV7-2	TRBJ2-2	CASSLGQGHTGELFF
.	TRBV29-1	TRBJ1-2	CSVFGQRNYGYTF
.	TRBV6-6	TRBJ2-1	CATRGPGKRNNEQFF
TRBD1	TRBV19	TRBJ1-6	CASSASGGFGSPLHF
TRBD1	TRBV6-6	TRBJ2-7	CASSWPGQGLLEQYF
TRBD1	TRBV6-4	TRBJ1-2	CASSDDRDRFNYGYTF
.	TRBV6-5	TRBJ2-2	CASIPGLPSTGELFF
.	TRBV7-9	TRBJ1-1	CASSPQGKTAEAFF
.	TRBV6-5	TRBJ1-2	CASAGQAPNYGYTF
.	TRBV2	TRBJ1-6	CASSDQGPNSPLHF
.	TRBV7-8	TRBJ2-5	CASSQVGQTQYF
TRBD2	TRBV6-2/TRBV6-3	TRBJ2-5	CASSYNLGTSGRGIETQYF
TRBD1	TRBV7-2	TRBJ1-4	CASSPGQGGEKLFF
TRBD1	TRBV6-5	TRBJ2-2	CASSNRDRHTGELFF
.	TRBV10-1	TRBJ1-1	CASSESGDPEAFF
.	TRBV5-4	TRBJ2-2	CASSLGSETTGELFF
TRBD1	TRBV27	TRBJ1-3	CASSHRGLAGNTIYF
TRBD2	TRBV5-1	TRBJ2-1	CASSLVSSGRLVGEQFF
.	TRBV11-2	TRBJ2-7	CASSIRRDILYEQYF
.	TRBV4-3	TRBJ1-4	CASSQDRGAGEKLFF
.	TRBV18	TRBJ2-2	CASSPPTPGELFF
.	TRBV28	TRBJ1-1	CASSLRGPPTEAFF
.	TRBV28	TRBJ1-5	CASAQVGGKANQPQHF
.	TRBV24-1	TRBJ1-2	CATSDRTFYGYTF
.	TRBV7-2	TRBJ2-6	CASSAGGANVLTF
.	TRBV24-1	TRBJ1-5	CATSDGNRGEHNQPQHF
TRBD1	TRBV19	TRBJ2-1	CASSMSGGGNEQFF
.	TRBV6-6	TRBJ1-4	CASSDVGATNEKLFF
.	TRBV10-3	TRBJ2-3	CAISADGVGYTDTQYF
.	TRBV28	TRBJ1-3	CASRRGATGNTIYF
.	TRBV10-3	TRBJ2-7	CAISGVASSYEQYF
.	TRBV6-5	TRBJ1-2	CASTQGSSGYTF
.	TRBV28	TRBJ2-2	CASRTAGAGGELFF
.	TRBV29-1	TRBJ2-1	CSVDPIGSSYNEQFF
.	TRBV4-1	TRBJ1-1	CASSLSGLNSVGAFF
TRBD1	TRBV7-9	TRBJ2-4	CASSSPDRALAKNIQYF
TRBD1	TRBV18	TRBJ1-1	CASSPGTGLMTEAFF
TRBD1	TRBV5-1	TRBJ1-4	CASSRQGATEKLFF
.	TRBV7-2	TRBJ1-5	CASGPGGVSNQPQHF
TRBD1	TRBV3-1/TRBV3-2	TRBJ1-2	CASSQRDRGDGYTF
.	TRBV24-1	TRBJ2-7	CATSRGGSPYEQYF
TRBD1	TRBV4-2	TRBJ1-3	CASSQDETGSGNTIYF
TRBD1	TRBV19	TRBJ2-6	CASRSTGGGGANVLTF
.	TRBV12-3/TRBV12-4	TRBJ1-2	CASSLGHLYGYTF
.	TRBV3-1/TRBV3-2	TRBJ1-1	CASSQREANTEAFF
.	TRBV15	TRBJ1-1	CATSREGDTEAFF
.	TRBV2	TRBJ2-7	CASGQVYEQYF
.	TRBV21-1	TRBJ2-7	CASSGRDGLPYEQYF
.	TRBV7-2	TRBJ1-5	CASSSRSGSNQPQHF
.	TRBV6-6	TRBJ2-2	CASSYSPRYTGELFF
.	TRBV27	TRBJ1-5	CASGSPLSNQPQHF